The T cell receptor beta chain described here comes from a study of OX40 agonist ivuxolimab in advanced cancers. Overall study: At 0.01 to 10 mg/kg, ivuxolimab was administered intravenously to patients every 2 weeks.

The protocol was immunoSEQ multiplex PCR, while the TCRdb copy is restricted to in-frame clones and leaves out a portion. The repertoire consists of about 63,000 clones, with about 88% occurring once and the leading ten covering about 0.76%. This clone was picked up a small number of times. Germline lookup yields CDR1 LNHDA and CDR2 SQIVND (reference sequence). The CDR3 consists of 15 residues. With V trimmed by 7 bases and J by 2 bases, 8 bases remained unmatched. This chain connects TRBV19 to TRBJ1-3, with 7 bases that match TRBD1. Material: CD4+ or CD8+ T cells sorted from blood, obtained in a trial of the OX40 agonist ivuxolimab. The receptor's source is an adult with an advanced solid tumor such as melanoma, head and neck, liver or kidney cancer. The CDR3: CASTELRGPGNTIYF. The CDR3 nucleotides read TGTGCCAGTACCGAACTAAGGGGGCCTGGAAACACCATATATTTT.